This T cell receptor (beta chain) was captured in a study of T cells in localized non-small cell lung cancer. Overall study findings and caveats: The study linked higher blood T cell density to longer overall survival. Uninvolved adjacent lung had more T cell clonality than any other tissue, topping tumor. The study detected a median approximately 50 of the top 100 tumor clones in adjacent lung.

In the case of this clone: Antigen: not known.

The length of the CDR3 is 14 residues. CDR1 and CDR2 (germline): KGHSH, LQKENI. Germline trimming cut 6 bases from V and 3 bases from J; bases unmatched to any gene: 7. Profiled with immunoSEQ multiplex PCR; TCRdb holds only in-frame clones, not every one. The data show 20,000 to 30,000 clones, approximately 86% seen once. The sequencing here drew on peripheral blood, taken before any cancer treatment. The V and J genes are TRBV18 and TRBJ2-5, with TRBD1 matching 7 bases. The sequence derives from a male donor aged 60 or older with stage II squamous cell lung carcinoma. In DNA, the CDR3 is TGTGCCAGCTCGGCACGACAGGGTAAAGAGACCCAGTACTTC. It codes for CASSARQGKETQYF. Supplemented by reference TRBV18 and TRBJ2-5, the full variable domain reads NAGVMQNPRHLVRRRGQEARLRCSPMKGHSHVYWYRQLPEEGLKFMVYLQKENIIDESGMPKERFSAEFPKEGPSILRIQQVVRGDSAAYFCASSARQGKETQYFGPGTRLLVL.